The subject of this entry is one TCR beta chain. This entry comes from a study of blood T cell repertoires in COVID-19. Study background: The United States, Italy and Spain were the sources of the acute and convalescent COVID-19 samples. From T cells, B-cell-depleted T cells, or PBMCs came the material, which was cDNA or gDNA.

Germline V gene data show CDR1 as SGDLS and CDR2 as YYNGEE. This CDR3 is built from 14 residues. V lost 0 bases, J lost 5 bases, and 11 bases lay in between. TCRdb's table, derived via immunoSEQ multiplex PCR, lists solely in-frame clones and lacks some. The sample shows fewer than 250,000 clones, around 89% of them seen only once. This sequence originates from a woman in her 40s with acute or convalescent COVID-19. Material for sequencing was peripheral blood. The chain has TRBV9 and TRBJ2-5; maybe TRBD1 (5 bases). The CDR3 DNA reads as TGTGCCAGCAGCGTAGTCGCGACAGTCGAGACCCAGTACTTC. Its translation is CASSVVATVETQYF.